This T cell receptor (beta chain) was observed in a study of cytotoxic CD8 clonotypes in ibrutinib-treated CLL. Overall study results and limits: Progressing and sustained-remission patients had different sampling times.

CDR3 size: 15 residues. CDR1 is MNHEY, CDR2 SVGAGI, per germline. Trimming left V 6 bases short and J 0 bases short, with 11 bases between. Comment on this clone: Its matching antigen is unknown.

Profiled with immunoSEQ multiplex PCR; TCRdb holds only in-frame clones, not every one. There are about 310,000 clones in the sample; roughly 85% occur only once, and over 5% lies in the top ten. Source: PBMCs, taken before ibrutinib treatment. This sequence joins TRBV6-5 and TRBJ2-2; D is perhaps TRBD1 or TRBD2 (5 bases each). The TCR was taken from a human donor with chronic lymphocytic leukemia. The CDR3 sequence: CASSRDVSNTGELFF. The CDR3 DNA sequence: TGTGCCAGCAGCCGGGACGTTTCGAACACCGGGGAGCTGTTTTTT.